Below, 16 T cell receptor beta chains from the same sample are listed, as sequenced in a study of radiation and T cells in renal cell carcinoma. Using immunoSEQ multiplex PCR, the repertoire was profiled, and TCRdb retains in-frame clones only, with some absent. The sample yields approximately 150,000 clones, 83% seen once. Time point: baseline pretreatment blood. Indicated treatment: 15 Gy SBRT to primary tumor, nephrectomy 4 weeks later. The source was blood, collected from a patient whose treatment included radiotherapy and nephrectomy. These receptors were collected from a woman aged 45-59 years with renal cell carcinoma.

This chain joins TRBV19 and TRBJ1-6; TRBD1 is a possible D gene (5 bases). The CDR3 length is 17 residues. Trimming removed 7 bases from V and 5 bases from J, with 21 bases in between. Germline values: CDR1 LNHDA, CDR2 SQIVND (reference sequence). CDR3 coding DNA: TGTGCCAGTAAAAAGGCAGGGTCCAATGTCGATAATTCACCCCTCCACTTT. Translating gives CASKKAGSNVDNSPLHF.

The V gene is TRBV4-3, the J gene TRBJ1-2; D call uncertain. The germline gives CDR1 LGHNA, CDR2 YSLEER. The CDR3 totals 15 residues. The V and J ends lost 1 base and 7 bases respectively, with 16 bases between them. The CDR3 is CASSQGIIVTGGYTF. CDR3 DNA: TGCGCCAGCAGCCAAGGTATTATTGTGACCGGTGGCTACACCTTC.

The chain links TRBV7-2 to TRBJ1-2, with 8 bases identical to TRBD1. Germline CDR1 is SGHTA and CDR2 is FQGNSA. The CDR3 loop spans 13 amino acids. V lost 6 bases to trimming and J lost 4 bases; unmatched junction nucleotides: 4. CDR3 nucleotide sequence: TGTGCCAGCAGTCTAGGGACAGGCTATGGCTACACCTTC. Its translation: CASSLGTGYGYTF.

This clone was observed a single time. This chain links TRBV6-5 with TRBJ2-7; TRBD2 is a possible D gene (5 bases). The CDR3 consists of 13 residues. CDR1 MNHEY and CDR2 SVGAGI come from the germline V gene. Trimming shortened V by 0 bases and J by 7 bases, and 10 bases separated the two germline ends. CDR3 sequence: CASSYSTPGEQYF. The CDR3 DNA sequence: TGTGCCAGCAGTTACTCGACCCCGGGGGAGCAGTACTTC.

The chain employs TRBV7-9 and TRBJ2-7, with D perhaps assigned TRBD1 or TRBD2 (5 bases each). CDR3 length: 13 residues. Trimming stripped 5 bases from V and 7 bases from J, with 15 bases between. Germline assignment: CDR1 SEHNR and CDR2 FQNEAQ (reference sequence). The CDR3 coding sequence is TGTGCCAGCAGCCACCGGTCCTGGGGGGAGCAGTACTTC. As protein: CASSHRSWGEQYF.

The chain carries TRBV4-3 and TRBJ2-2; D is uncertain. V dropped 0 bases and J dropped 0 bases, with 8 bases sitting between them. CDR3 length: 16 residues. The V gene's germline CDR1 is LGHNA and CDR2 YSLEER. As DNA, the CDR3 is TGCGCCAGCAGCCAAGATCGTGGGTCGAACACCGGGGAGCTGTTTTTT. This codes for CASSQDRGSNTGELFF.

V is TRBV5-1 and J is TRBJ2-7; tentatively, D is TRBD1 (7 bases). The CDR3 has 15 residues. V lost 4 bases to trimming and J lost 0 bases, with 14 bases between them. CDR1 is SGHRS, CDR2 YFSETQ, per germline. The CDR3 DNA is TGCGCCAGCAGCGGCGGGGACAGCTTCTCCTACGAGCAGTACTTC. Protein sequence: CASSGGDSFSYEQYF.

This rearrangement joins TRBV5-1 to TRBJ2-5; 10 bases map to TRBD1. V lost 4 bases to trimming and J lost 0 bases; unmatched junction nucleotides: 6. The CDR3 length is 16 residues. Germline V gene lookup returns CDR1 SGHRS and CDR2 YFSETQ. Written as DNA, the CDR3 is TGCGCCAGCAGCGCCGGGACAGGGGTTTACCAAGAGACCCAGTACTTC. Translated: CASSAGTGVYQETQYF.

The CDR3 region is CASSSSTGRLAETYEQYF. The CDR3 DNA follows: TGTGCCAGCAGTTCCTCGACAGGGCGACTAGCGGAAACCTACGAGCAGTACTTC. This rearrangement joins TRBV28 to TRBJ2-7; TRBD2 aligns across 9 bases. CDR3 size: 18 residues. V lost 4 bases and J lost 2; bases outside the gene matches: 15. CDR1 and CDR2 (germline): MDHEN, SYDVKM.

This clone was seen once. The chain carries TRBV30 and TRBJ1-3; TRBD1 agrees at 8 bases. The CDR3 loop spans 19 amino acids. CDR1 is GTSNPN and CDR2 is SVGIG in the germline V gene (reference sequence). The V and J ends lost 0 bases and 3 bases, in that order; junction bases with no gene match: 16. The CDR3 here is CAWSVGTLPGGLGGNTIYF. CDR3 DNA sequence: TGTGCCTGGAGTGTAGGAACCTTACCAGGGGGCCTAGGTGGAAACACCATATATTTT.

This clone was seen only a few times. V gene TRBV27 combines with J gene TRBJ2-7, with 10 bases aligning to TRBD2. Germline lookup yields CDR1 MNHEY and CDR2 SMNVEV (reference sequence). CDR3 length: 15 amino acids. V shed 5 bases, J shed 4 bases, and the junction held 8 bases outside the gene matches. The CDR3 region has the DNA TGTGCCAGCAGTATAAACCCTAGCGGGAGTTACGAGCAGTACTTC. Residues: CASSINPSGSYEQYF.

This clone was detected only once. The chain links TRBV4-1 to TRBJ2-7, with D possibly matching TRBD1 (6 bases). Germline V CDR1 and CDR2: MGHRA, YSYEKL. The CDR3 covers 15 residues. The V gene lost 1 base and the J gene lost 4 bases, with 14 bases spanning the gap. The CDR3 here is CASSQGTALIYEQYF. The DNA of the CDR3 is TGCGCCAGCAGCCAAGGGACAGCTTTAATATACGAGCAGTACTTC.

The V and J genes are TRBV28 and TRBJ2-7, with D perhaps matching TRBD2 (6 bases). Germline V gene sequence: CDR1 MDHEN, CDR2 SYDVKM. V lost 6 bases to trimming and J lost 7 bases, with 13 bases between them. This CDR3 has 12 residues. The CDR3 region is CASREGKREQYF. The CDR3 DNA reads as TGTGCCAGCAGGGAGGGGAAGAGGGAGCAGTACTTC. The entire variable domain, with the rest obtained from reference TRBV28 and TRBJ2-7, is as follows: DVKVTQSSRYLVKRTGEKVFLECVQDMDHENMFWYRQDPGLGLRLIYFSYDVKMKEKGDIPEGYSVSREKKERFSLILESASTNQTSMYLCASREGKREQYFGPGTRLTVT.

Written as DNA, the CDR3 is TGTGCCAGCAGTTCCGGACAGGTTCCGGTCTACACCTTC. Translating it yields CASSSGQVPVYTF. The chain carries TRBV28 and TRBJ1-2; 7 positions agree with TRBD1. This CDR3 is 13 amino acids long. J gave up 10 bases and V 4 bases, and 9 bases lay outside the gene matches. Germline loops: CDR1 MDHEN, CDR2 SYDVKM.

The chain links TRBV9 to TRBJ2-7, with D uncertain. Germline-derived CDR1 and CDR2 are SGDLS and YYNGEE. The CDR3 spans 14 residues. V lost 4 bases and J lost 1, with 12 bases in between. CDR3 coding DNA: TGTGCCAGCAGCCCCCGACTGGGATCCTACGAGCAGTACTTC. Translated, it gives CASSPRLGSYEQYF.

In DNA form, the CDR3 reads TGTGCCAGCAGCTTGGCGTCGACACGGGGCGCGGGGGAGCAGTACTTC. Its translation: CASSLASTRGAGEQYF. V is TRBV7-2 and J is TRBJ2-7; D is possibly TRBD2 (6 bases). CDR1 SGHTA and CDR2 FQGNSA come from the germline V gene. The CDR3 runs 16 residues. Trimming cost V 3 bases and J 7 bases, with 22 bases left between them.